The 14 T cell receptor beta chains presented below share a single source sample, sequenced in a study of control samples from healthy donors and cancer patients. Only in-frame clones appear in the TCRdb table, and some are missing; sequencing was by immunoSEQ multiplex PCR. Seen here are about 160,000 clones, just under 95% observed once, and the top ten hold 8.5%. Sequencing was carried out using blood. The receptors were sampled from a woman aged 40 to 55 in good health.

This rearrangement joins TRBV18 to TRBJ1-5; 9 nucleotides match TRBD1. The CDR3 has 13 amino acids. Per germline, CDR1 KGHSH and CDR2 LQKENI. The V segment lost 6 bases and the J segment 9 bases; nucleotides outside the gene matches: 6. The CDR3 here is CASSDRGKGPQHF. CDR3 sequence (DNA): TGTGCCAGCTCGGACAGGGGTAAAGGGCCCCAGCATTTT.

The chain joins TRBV5-1 to TRBJ1-5; D uncertain. The V end lost 0 bases, the J end lost 8 bases, and 12 bases lay between the germline ends. Germline-derived CDR1 and CDR2 are SGHRS and YFSETQ. The CDR3 sequence is 14 residues long. CDR3 amino acids: CASSLGSAGEPQHF. CDR3 sequence (DNA): TGCGCCAGCAGCTTGGGGTCAGCCGGGGAGCCCCAGCATTTT.

The rearrangement links TRBV6-1 to TRBJ2-5; 7 bases fit TRBD2. The V segment lost 1 base and the J segment 7 bases; nucleotides outside the gene matches: 15. The CDR3 totals 17 residues. Looked up from germline, CDR1 is MNHNS and CDR2 is SASEGT. CDR3 sequence (DNA): TGTGCCAGCAGTGAAGGCCTAGCGGCAGTCCTAACAGGGACCCAGTACTTC. Translated: CASSEGLAAVLTGTQYF.

Here the CDR3 DNA reads TGTGCCAGCTTCAACTCTCCGGGGAAAAGGGGGAACACTGAAGCTTTCTTT. The encoded protein is CASFNSPGKRGNTEAFF. The rearrangement joins TRBV27 to TRBJ1-1, with a weak D call TRBD1 (5 bases). CDR3 size: 17 residues. The V end lost 8 bases, the J end lost 1 base, and 23 bases lay between the germline ends. The germline CDR1 and CDR2 sequences are MNHEY and SMNVEV (reference sequence).

This clone was counted a few times. The chain joins TRBV6-5 to TRBJ2-1; 11 bases line up with TRBD1. The germline CDR1 and CDR2 sequences are MNHEY and SVGAGI. This CDR3 contains 15 residues. V dropped 5 bases and J dropped 9; count of bases not matched to a gene: 9. The chain's CDR3 is CASSRRDRGFGEQFF. The CDR3, as DNA: TGTGCCAGCAGTCGCCGGGACAGGGGGTTCGGTGAGCAGTTCTTC.

The chain has TRBV14 and TRBJ1-2, with D maybe TRBD1 (5 bases). Trimming took 4 bases from V and 11 from J, leaving 20 bases between them. Per germline, CDR1 SGHDN and CDR2 FVKESK. This CDR3 has 14 amino acids. In nucleotides, the CDR3 is TGTGCCAGCAGCCGCCAGGGACTTGCCTCTGGGTACACCTTC. As protein: CASSRQGLASGYTF.

The chain couples TRBV5-1 to TRBJ2-3; D is possibly TRBD2 (6 bases). The V end was cut by 4 bases, the J end by 0 bases, with 12 bases between. This CDR3 is built from 15 residues. Per the germline V gene, CDR1 is SGHRS and CDR2 is YFSETQ. The CDR3, as DNA: TGCGCCAGCAGCAGATCTAGCGTGAGCACAGATACGCAGTATTTT. Encoded protein: CASSRSSVSTDTQYF.

V gene TRBV9 combines with J gene TRBJ2-7; TRBD2 matches 8 bases. V shed 4 bases, J shed 3 bases, and the junction held 9 bases outside the gene matches. Germline CDR1 reads SGDLS; CDR2 reads YYNGEE. This CDR3 has 15 residues. The DNA of the CDR3 is TGTGCCAGCAGCCCCCGGGGGCGGGGGGACTACGAGCAGTACTTC. Translation: CASSPRGRGDYEQYF.

J is TRBJ2-2 and V is TRBV13; perhaps TRBD2 as D (6 bases). This CDR3 is built from 16 residues. Germline V CDR1 and CDR2: PRHDT, FYEKMQ (reference sequence). Trimming shortened V by 5 bases and J by 3 bases, and 16 bases separated the two germline ends. In nucleotides, the CDR3 is TGTGCCAGCAGCCAAGCCTGGACGGGGGACACCGGGGAGCTGTTTTTT. Translated, it gives CASSQAWTGDTGELFF.

The V and J genes are TRBV19 and TRBJ1-1; 9 bases map to TRBD1. Germline-derived CDR1 and CDR2 are LNHDA and SQIVND (reference sequence). The CDR3 has 15 amino acids. The ends lost 4 bases at V and 1 base at J; junction bases unmatched: 4. CDR3 in amino acids: CASSTRTGANTEAFF. The CDR3 DNA is TGTGCCAGTAGTACACGGACAGGGGCGAACACTGAAGCTTTCTTT.

The rearrangement links TRBV19 to TRBJ2-7, with TRBD1 matching over 7 bases. CDR3 size: 14 residues. V lost 7 bases to trimming and J lost 1 base; unmatched junction nucleotides: 7. Germline V gene sequence: CDR1 LNHDA, CDR2 SQIVND (reference sequence). The CDR3 region has the DNA TGTGCCAGTAAGGACAGGCAAACTTCCTACGAGCAGTACTTC. This sequence encodes CASKDRQTSYEQYF. Looking up the rest from reference TRBV19 and TRBJ2-7 gives the full variable domain: DGGITQSPKYLFRKEGQNVTLSCEQNLNHDAMYWYRQDPGQGLRLIYYSQIVNDFQKGDIAEGYSVSREKKESFPLTVTSAQKNPTAFYLCASKDRQTSYEQYFGPGTRLTVT.

V is TRBV19 and J is TRBJ2-6; 10 bases match TRBD1. This CDR3 has 16 residues. The ends lost 6 bases at V and 0 bases at J; junction bases unmatched: 2. Germline V gene data show CDR1 as LNHDA and CDR2 as SQIVND (reference sequence). CDR3 bases: TGTGCCAGTAGATGGGACAGGGGCTCTGGGGCCAACGTCCTGACTTTC. Protein sequence: CASRWDRGSGANVLTF.

V usage is TRBV6-5 and J usage is TRBJ2-7; unclear D gene. This CDR3 region has 11 residues. The V end was cut by 4 bases, the J end by 10 bases, with 11 bases between. Germline values: CDR1 MNHEY, CDR2 SVGAGI. The CDR3 here is CASSSYGDQYF. CDR3 sequence (DNA): TGTGCCAGCAGTTCTTATGGGGATCAGTACTTC.

V gene TRBV30 combines with J gene TRBJ1-5; no definite D call. With 0 bases removed from V and 0 bases from J, the gap between germline ends came to 15 bases. The CDR3 extends over 17 amino acids. The germline CDR1 and CDR2 sequences are GTSNPN and SVGIG (reference sequence). CDR3 sequence: CAWSVGRGDHSNQPQHF. In DNA form, the CDR3 reads TGTGCCTGGAGTGTAGGTCGGGGAGACCATAGCAATCAGCCCCAGCATTTT. Full variable domain (rest looked up from reference TRBV30 and TRBJ1-5): SQTIHQWPATLVQPVGSPLSLECTVEGTSNPNLYWYRQAAGRGLQLLFYSVGIGQISSEVPQNLSASRPQDRQFILSSKKLLLSDSGFYLCAWSVGRGDHSNQPQHFGDGTRLSIL.